One sample yielded the 24 T cell receptor beta chains listed below, sequenced in a study of cytomegalovirus exposure and HLA in healthy donors. In the PCR, 60 Vbeta and 13 Jbeta primers were used. Sequencing used immunoSEQ multiplex PCR; TCRdb keeps in-frame clones, though not all of them. Altogether about 90,000 clones are present, 70% to 85% being singletons, with the ten largest covering around 3%. Sample: PBMCs. The receptors stem from a man between 25 and 39 years old in good health and CMV-seronegative.

The chain links TRBV28 to TRBJ2-2; D not certain. The CDR3 spans 15 residues. Germline CDR1 and CDR2: MDHEN and SYDVKM. V lost 5 bases, J lost 4 bases, and 14 bases lay in between. The CDR3 DNA follows: TGTGCCAGCAGTACGACACGAATGGGCACCGGGGAGCTGTTTTTT. Amino acid sequence: CASSTTRMGTGELFF.

This clone was observed a handful of times. This chain uses TRBV2 with TRBJ2-7, with no clear D. The germline V gene has CDR1 SNHLY and CDR2 FYNNEI. The ends were cut back, 10 bases at V and 2 bases at J, with 15 bases in the middle. This CDR3 has 13 residues. In DNA, the CDR3 is TGTGCCATCAAAAGCGACGGAACCTACGAGCAGTACTTC. Protein product: CAIKSDGTYEQYF.

The rearrangement joins TRBV11-2 to TRBJ1-1; TRBD1 might be the D (5 bases). Germline CDR1 and CDR2: SGHAT and FQNNGV. The CDR3 runs to 14 residues. Trimming pared 4 bases from V and 4 bases from J, leaving 13 bases between. CDR3 sequence: CASSWDWVSTEAFF. In nucleotides, the CDR3 is TGTGCCAGCAGCTGGGACTGGGTGTCCACTGAAGCTTTCTTT.

The rearrangement links TRBV7-2 to TRBJ1-1, with D perhaps TRBD1 (6 bases). Germline CDR1 SGHTA, CDR2 FQGNSA. The V end lost 1 base, the J end lost 6 bases, and 15 bases lay between the germline ends. This CDR3 is 15 amino acids long. CDR3 nucleotide sequence: TGTGCCAGCAGCTTAGTAGCGGGGGGCGGAGCTGAAGCTTTCTTT. It translates to CASSLVAGGGAEAFF.

A single count supports this clone. The chain employs TRBV7-6 and TRBJ2-2, with no clear D. CDR3 length: 18 residues. Germline V gene sequence: CDR1 SGHVS, CDR2 FNYEAQ. Trimming removed 0 bases at V and 1 base at J, with 15 bases between. The DNA for the CDR3 is TGTGCCAGCAGCTTAGCGCGTATGAGGCAGTTGAACACCGGGGAGCTGTTTTTT. Its translation is CASSLARMRQLNTGELFF.

The V gene is TRBV6-1, the J gene TRBJ1-5, with D perhaps matching TRBD1 (5 bases). CDR1 is MNHNS and CDR2 is SASEGT in the germline V gene. The CDR3 has 15 residues. Trimming pared 2 bases from V and 0 bases from J, leaving 8 bases between. CDR3 amino acids: CASSEFTGSNQPQHF. The CDR3, as DNA: TGTGCCAGCAGTGAATTTACAGGTAGCAATCAGCCCCAGCATTTT.

The chain links TRBV2 to TRBJ1-6, with D perhaps matching TRBD1 (5 bases). Looked up from germline, CDR1 is SNHLY and CDR2 is FYNNEI. This CDR3 is built from 15 residues. Trimming removed 1 base at V and 7 bases at J, with 11 bases between. DNA of the CDR3: TGTGCCAGCAGTGAAGGGCAGGGCTACAATTCACCCCTCCACTTT. This codes for CASSEGQGYNSPLHF.

In this sample, this clone turned up a few times. This chain links TRBV27 with TRBJ2-2, with 7 bases that match TRBD1. From germline, CDR1 is MNHEY and CDR2 SMNVEV (reference sequence). The CDR3 runs 15 residues. V shed 2 bases and J 4 bases; nucleotides not matched to a gene: 4. CDR3 amino acids: CASSLQGVGTGELFF. DNA of the CDR3: TGTGCCAGCAGTTTACAGGGGGTAGGCACCGGGGAGCTGTTTTTT.

This CDR3 reads CASSLGHSNEKLFF. CDR3 coding DNA: TGTGCCAGCAGCTTGGGACATTCTAATGAAAAACTGTTTTTT. The genes are TRBV7-2 and TRBJ1-4, with a tentative D call TRBD1 (6 bases). Germline V CDR1 and CDR2: SGHTA, FQGNSA. The CDR3 is 14 amino acids. Trimming shortened V by 3 bases and J by 3 bases, and 8 bases separated the two germline ends.

This chain uses TRBV30 with TRBJ2-7, with 10 bases lining up with TRBD1. This CDR3 is 15 amino acids long. From germline, CDR1 is GTSNPN and CDR2 SVGIG (reference sequence). V was clipped by 3 bases and J by 4 bases; unmatched bases: 9. CDR3 in amino acids: CAWRDRGRSLYEQYF. The DNA of the CDR3 is TGTGCCTGGAGAGACAGGGGGCGCAGTTTATACGAGCAGTACTTC.

This clone was seen a single time. V usage is TRBV5-1 and J usage is TRBJ2-7; TRBD1 aligns across 7 bases. The CDR3 covers 14 residues. Germline trimming cut 0 bases from V and 8 bases from J; bases unmatched to any gene: 8. Germline CDR1 is SGHRS and CDR2 is YFSETQ. CDR3 sequence reads: CASSLGGTVSQQYF. Written as DNA, the CDR3 is TGCGCCAGCAGCTTGGGTGGGACAGTGAGCCAGCAGTACTTC.

This clone was counted only a few times. V gene TRBV2 combines with J gene TRBJ1-3; tentatively, D is TRBD1 (6 bases). Germline V lookup: CDR1 SNHLY, CDR2 FYNNEI. The CDR3 totals 14 residues. Trimming shortened V by 5 bases and J by 3 bases, and 11 bases separated the two germline ends. CDR3: CASSLQGFGNTIYF. CDR3 nucleotide sequence: TGTGCCAGCAGTTTACAGGGATTTGGAAACACCATATATTTT. Combining the CDR3 with reference TRBV2 and TRBJ1-3 gives the whole variable domain EPEVTQTPSHQVTQMGQEVILRCVPISNHLYFYWYRQILGQKVEFLVSFYNNEISEKSEIFDDQFSVERPDGSNFTLKIRSTKLEDSAMYFCASSLQGFGNTIYFGEGSWLTVV.

This clone was counted a few times. The chain joins TRBV5-4 to TRBJ1-1, with D maybe TRBD1 (6 bases). V shed 3 bases and J shed 11 bases, with 17 bases lying between them. This CDR3 comprises 13 residues. Germline V lookup: CDR1 SGHNT, CDR2 YYREEE (reference sequence). Written as DNA, the CDR3 is TGTGCCAGCAGCTGGGAAATACAGGGTAAGGCTTTCTTT. Amino acid sequence: CASSWEIQGKAFF.

The chain couples TRBV7-2 to TRBJ2-3, with TRBD2 matching 9 bases. Germline V gene sequence: CDR1 SGHTA, CDR2 FQGNSA. Trimming took 1 base from V and 9 from J; bases not matched to a gene: 8. The CDR3 is 15 amino acids. The CDR3 DNA sequence: TGTGCCAGCAGCTTAGGCGGGGGGGCACAAGCAACGCAGTATTTT. Amino acid sequence: CASSLGGGAQATQYF.

J is TRBJ1-5 and V is TRBV19; 7 nucleotides align to TRBD1. Germline CDR1 and CDR2: LNHDA and SQIVND (reference sequence). The CDR3 length is 14 residues. V lost 7 bases, J lost 4 bases, and 7 bases stayed unmatched. CDR3 in DNA: TGTGCCAGTAACAGGGGTGAGGGGAATCAGCCCCAGCATTTT. Protein: CASNRGEGNQPQHF.

The table lists this clone with a count of one. The chain has TRBV25-1 and TRBJ2-3, with a possible D match to TRBD1 (6 bases). In germline, CDR1 is MGHDK, CDR2 SYGVNS. The V end was cut by 2 bases, the J end by 7 bases, with 10 bases between. The CDR3 sequence is 13 residues long. As DNA, the CDR3 is TGTGCCAGCAGTGAAAACGACAGGAATACGCAGTATTTT. Its translation is CASSENDRNTQYF.

The chain carries TRBV5-1 and TRBJ2-3; unclear D gene. V was trimmed by 0 bases and J by 6 bases, leaving 8 bases between them. Germline V gene data show CDR1 as SGHRS and CDR2 as YFSETQ. The CDR3 spans 13 residues. The CDR3 nucleotides are TGCGCCAGCAGCTTGGCCCCTCGGGATACGCAGTATTTT. Its translation is CASSLAPRDTQYF.

This clone has only a few counts. The rearrangement uses TRBV5-6 and TRBJ2-7; D gene ambiguous. Looked up from germline, CDR1 is SGHDT and CDR2 is YYEEEE. The germline V and J ends were trimmed by 4 bases and 10 bases, with 12 bases remaining between them. The CDR3 contains 11 residues. The CDR3, as DNA: TGTGCCAGCAGCCTGGACGGAGACCAGTACTTC. This gives the protein CASSLDGDQYF.

This clone was observed a few times. The V call is TRBV14, the J call TRBJ2-1; D is unresolved. V was cut by 1 base and J by 6 bases, with 7 bases left in between. Germline V gene sequence: CDR1 SGHDN, CDR2 FVKESK. There are 13 residues in the CDR3. CDR3 nucleotides: TGTGCCAGCAGCCAAGTGGTAGCCAATGAGCAGTTCTTC. Its protein product is CASSQVVANEQFF.

The chain links TRBV5-1 to TRBJ1-3; D not certain. This CDR3 is 16 amino acids long. Looked up from germline, CDR1 is SGHRS and CDR2 is YFSETQ. Trimming stripped 0 bases from V and 0 bases from J, with 10 bases between. CDR3 region: CASSLEAGGSGNTIYF. The CDR3 nucleotides are TGCGCCAGCAGCTTGGAAGCAGGAGGCTCTGGAAACACCATATATTTT.

The CDR3 region is CASSTLSGADTQYF. For the CDR3, the DNA is TGTGCCAGCAGCACACTTTCAGGGGCAGATACGCAGTATTTT. The V call is TRBV13, the J call TRBJ2-3, with a weak D call TRBD1 (6 bases). Between the trimmed V and J ends, which lost 5 bases and 4 bases, there was a span of 13 bases. The CDR3 contains 14 residues. The V gene's germline CDR1 is PRHDT and CDR2 FYEKMQ (reference sequence). Full variable domain (remainder filled in from reference TRBV13 and TRBJ2-3): AAGVIQSPRHLIKEKRETATLKCYPIPRHDTVYWYQQGPGQDPQFLISFYEKMQSDKGSIPDRFSAQQFSDYHSELNMSSLELGDSALYFCASSTLSGADTQYFGPGTRLTVL.

The V call is TRBV6-1, the J call TRBJ1-2; 7 bases match TRBD1. Germline values: CDR1 MNHNS, CDR2 SASEGT. V lost 4 bases and J lost 5; bases outside the gene matches: 4. The CDR3 covers 13 residues. The CDR3 reads CASSATGPYGYTF. CDR3 nucleotide sequence: TGTGCCAGCAGTGCGACAGGGCCTTATGGCTACACCTTC.

The sample holds one count of this clone. The chain uses TRBV5-1 and TRBJ2-1, with 8 bases matching TRBD1. Germline CDR1 reads SGHRS; CDR2 reads YFSETQ. V lost 7 bases and J lost 2; bases outside the gene matches: 5. There are 14 residues in the CDR3. Here the CDR3 reads CASFGQGAYNEQFF. In DNA, the CDR3 is TGCGCCAGCTTCGGACAGGGTGCCTACAATGAGCAGTTCTTC.

The chain has TRBV29-1 and TRBJ2-7; 10 bases match TRBD1. The germline gives CDR1 SQVTM, CDR2 ANQGSEA. The CDR3 is 12 residues long. With V trimmed by 6 bases and J by 3 bases, 2 bases remained unmatched. CDR3 sequence (DNA): TGCAGCGTCCGGGACAGGGGCTACGAGCAGTACTTC. It specifies CSVRDRGYEQYF.